This is a list of T cell receptor beta chains from one sample in a study of T cell responses to AZD1222 COVID-19 vaccine. Only in-frame clones appear in the TCRdb table, and some are missing; sequencing was by immunoSEQ multiplex PCR. Altogether 75,000 to 85,000 clones are present, 87% being singletons, with the ten largest covering about 22%. Here the sequenced sample was peripheral blood, taken on day 0 of AZD1222 vaccination. The receptors derive from an adult in good health. CDR3s include the opening cysteine and the closing phenylalanine or tryptophan. A D gene is named only where the DNA matches it firmly. The size of a clone is reported for some rows only, either as once, few or many, or as a class for expanded clones.

d_call | clone_size | j_call | v_call | cdr3_nt | cdr3_aa
TRBD1 | - | TRBJ2-5 | TRBV5-1 | TGCGCCAGCAGCTTGCGGCCCGGGACAGGGGGCGGGGAGACCCAGTACTTC | CASSLRPGTGGGETQYF
- | once | TRBJ2-1 | TRBV19 | TGTGCCAGTGGGCTGGGTAACAATGAGCAGTTCTTC | CASGLGNNEQFF
TRBD1 | - | TRBJ1-5 | TRBV30 | TGTGCCTGGAGGGAACGAGGACAGGGTGGCAATCAGCCCCAGCATTTT | CAWRERGQGGNQPQHF
- | once | TRBJ1-4 | TRBV4-2 | TGTGCCAGCAGCCAAGATTCCGGGACCATGAAAGTAAAACTGTTTTTT | CASSQDSGTMKVKLFF
TRBD1 | few | TRBJ1-4 | TRBV19 | TGTGCCAGTAGTCCGCAGGGGGCTAATGAAAAACTGTTTTTT | CASSPQGANEKLFF
- | - | TRBJ1-1 | TRBV30 | TGTGCCTTCTCCTCCGGGACTGAAGCTTTCTTT | CAFSSGTEAFF
- | - | TRBJ2-2 | TRBV11-2 | TGTGCCAGCAGCTTCGGACGCGGGGATAGGACCGGGGAGCTGTTTTTT | CASSFGRGDRTGELFF
TRBD1 | - | TRBJ2-7 | TRBV19 | TGTGCCAGTAGTCACGGGACAGGGTTCTACGAGCAGTACTTC | CASSHGTGFYEQYF
- | - | TRBJ2-1 | TRBV7-2 | TGTGCCAGCAGCCGGCCGGGCGGATCCTACAATGAGCAGTTCTTC | CASSRPGGSYNEQFF
- | - | TRBJ2-2 | TRBV9 | TGTGCCAGCAGCCCCAGCCACACCGGGGAGCTGTTTTTT | CASSPSHTGELFF
TRBD2 | - | TRBJ2-7 | TRBV18 | TGTGCCAGCTCACCTGCCGGACTAGCGGGAGGCTCCTACGAGCAGTACTTC | CASSPAGLAGGSYEQYF
- | once | TRBJ2-3 | TRBV9 | TGTGCCAGCAGCGTAGGGGGAATTGTCAGCACAGATACGCAGTATTTT | CASSVGGIVSTDTQYF
- | once | TRBJ1-4 | TRBV6-1 | TGTGCCAGCAGTGATTCCTGGGGGGAAAAACTGTTTTTT | CASSDSWGEKLFF
- | - | TRBJ1-1 | TRBV7-6 | TGTGCCAGCAGCTTGATTGAGAGGAACACTGAAGCTTTCTTT | CASSLIERNTEAFF
- | once | TRBJ1-5 | TRBV6-4 | TGTGCCAGCTTCTCTAGGGCGCGGCCCCAGCATTTT | CASFSRARPQHF
- | - | TRBJ2-7 | TRBV3-1/TRBV3-2 | TGTGCCAGCAGCCAACAGCCTACTTCCTACGAGCAGTACTTC | CASSQQPTSYEQYF
- | - | TRBJ2-7 | TRBV12-5 | TGTGCTAGTAAGGGATCCTACGAGCAGTACTTC | CASKGSYEQYF
TRBD1 | - | TRBJ2-1 | TRBV2 | TGTGCCAGCAAACAACGGACAGGGGACCACAATGAGCAGTTCTTC | CASKQRTGDHNEQFF
- | - | TRBJ1-3 | TRBV6-5 | TGTGCCAGCAGTTACTCGCCGGACACCTCTGGAAACACCATATATTTT | CASSYSPDTSGNTIYF
TRBD1 | - | TRBJ2-2 | TRBV24-1 | TGTGCCACGTCAAACCCGACAGGGGCCGGGGAGCTGTTTTTT | CATSNPTGAGELFF
- | few | TRBJ1-1 | TRBV5-1 | TGCGCCAGCAGCTTGACCCGGAGGACCACTGAAGCTTTCTTT | CASSLTRRTTEAFF
- | once | TRBJ2-3 | TRBV5-1 | TGCGCCAGCAGCGCCGGGGGCGGAGGCGGGACAGATACGCAGTATTTT | CASSAGGGGGTDTQYF
- | - | TRBJ1-5 | TRBV29-1 | TGCAGCGTTGGAAGGGGCGACGATCAGCCCCAGCATTTT | CSVGRGDDQPQHF
- | few | TRBJ2-1 | TRBV30 | TGTGCCTGGAGTCAGAACAATGAGCAGTTCTTC | CAWSQNNEQFF
- | - | TRBJ1-6 | TRBV18 | TGTGCCAGCTCACCAAATACCGGGACACGGGGATCACCCCTCCACTTT | CASSPNTGTRGSPLHF
- | - | TRBJ2-3 | TRBV28 | TGTGCCAGCAGTGCTCCAGATACGCAGTATTTT | CASSAPDTQYF
- | - | TRBJ2-1 | TRBV18 | TGTGCCAGCTCACCACCGACTCGGTCGAATGAGCAGTTCTTC | CASSPPTRSNEQFF